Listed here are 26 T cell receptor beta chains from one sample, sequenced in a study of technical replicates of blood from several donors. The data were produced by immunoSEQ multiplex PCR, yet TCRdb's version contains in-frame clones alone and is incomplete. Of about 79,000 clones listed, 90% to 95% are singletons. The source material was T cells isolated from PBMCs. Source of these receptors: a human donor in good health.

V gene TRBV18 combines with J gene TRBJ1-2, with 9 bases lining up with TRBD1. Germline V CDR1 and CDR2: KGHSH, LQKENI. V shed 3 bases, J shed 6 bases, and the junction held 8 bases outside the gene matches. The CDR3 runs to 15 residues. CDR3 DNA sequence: TGTGCCAGCTCACCCTACGGGACAGGGTTTGATGGCTACACCTTC. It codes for CASSPYGTGFDGYTF. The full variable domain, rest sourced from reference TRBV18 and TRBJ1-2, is NAGVMQNPRHLVRRRGQEARLRCSPMKGHSHVYWYRQLPEEGLKFMVYLQKENIIDESGMPKERFSAEFPKEGPSILRIQQVVRGDSAAYFCASSPYGTGFDGYTFGSGTRLTVV.

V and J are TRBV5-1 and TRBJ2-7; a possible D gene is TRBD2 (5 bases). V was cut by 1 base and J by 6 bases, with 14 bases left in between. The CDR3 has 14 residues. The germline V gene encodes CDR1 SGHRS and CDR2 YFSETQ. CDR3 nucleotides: TGCGCCAGCAGCTTGTTGCGGTCAGAGGGCGAGCAGTACTTC. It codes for CASSLLRSEGEQYF. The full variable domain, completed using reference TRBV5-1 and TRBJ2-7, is KAGVTQTPRYLIKTRGQQVTLSCSPISGHRSVSWYQQTPGQGLQFLFEYFSETQRNKGNFPGRFSGRQFSNSRSEMNVSTLELGDSALYLCASSLLRSEGEQYFGPGTRLTVT.

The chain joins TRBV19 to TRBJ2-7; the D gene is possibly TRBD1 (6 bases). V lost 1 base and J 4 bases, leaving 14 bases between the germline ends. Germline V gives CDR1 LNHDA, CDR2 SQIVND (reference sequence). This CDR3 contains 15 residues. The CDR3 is CASSIGPGAPYEQYF. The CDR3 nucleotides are TGTGCCAGTAGTATAGGGCCAGGGGCTCCTTACGAGCAGTACTTC. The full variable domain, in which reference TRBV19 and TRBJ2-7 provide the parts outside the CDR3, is DGGITQSPKYLFRKEGQNVTLSCEQNLNHDAMYWYRQDPGQGLRLIYYSQIVNDFQKGDIAEGYSVSREKKESFPLTVTSAQKNPTAFYLCASSIGPGAPYEQYFGPGTRLTVT.

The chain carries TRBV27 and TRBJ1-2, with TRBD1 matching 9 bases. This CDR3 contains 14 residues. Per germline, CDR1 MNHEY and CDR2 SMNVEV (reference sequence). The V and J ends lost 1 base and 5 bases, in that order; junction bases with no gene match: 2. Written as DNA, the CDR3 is TGTGCCAGCAGTTTATGGGGACAGGGTTATGGCTACACCTTC. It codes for CASSLWGQGYGYTF.

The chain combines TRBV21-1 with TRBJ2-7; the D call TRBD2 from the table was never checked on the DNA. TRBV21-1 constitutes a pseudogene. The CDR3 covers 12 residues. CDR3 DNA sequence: TGTGCCTCGGCTAGCGGGGACTACGAGCAGTACTTC. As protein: CASASGDYEQYF.

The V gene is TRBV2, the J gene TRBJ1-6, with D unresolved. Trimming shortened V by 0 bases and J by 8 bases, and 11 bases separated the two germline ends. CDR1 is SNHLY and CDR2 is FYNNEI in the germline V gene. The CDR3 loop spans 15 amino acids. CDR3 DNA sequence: TGTGCCAGCAGTGAAGCGCTACAGAAGTATTCACCCCTCCACTTT. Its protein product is CASSEALQKYSPLHF.

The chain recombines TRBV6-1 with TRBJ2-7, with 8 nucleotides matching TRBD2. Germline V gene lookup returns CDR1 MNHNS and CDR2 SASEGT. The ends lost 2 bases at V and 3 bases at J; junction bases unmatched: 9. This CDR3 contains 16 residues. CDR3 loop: CASSESLSGTSYEQYF. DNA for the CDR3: TGTGCCAGCAGTGAATCCCTTTCCGGGACTAGCTACGAGCAGTACTTC.

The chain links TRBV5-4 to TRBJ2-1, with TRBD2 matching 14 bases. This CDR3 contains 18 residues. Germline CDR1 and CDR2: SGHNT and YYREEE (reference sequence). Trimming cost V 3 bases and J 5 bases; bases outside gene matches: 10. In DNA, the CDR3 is TGTGCCAGCAGCTCATCTAAGGGGACTAGCGGGAGAAACAATGAGCAGTTCTTC. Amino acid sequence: CASSSSKGTSGRNNEQFF.

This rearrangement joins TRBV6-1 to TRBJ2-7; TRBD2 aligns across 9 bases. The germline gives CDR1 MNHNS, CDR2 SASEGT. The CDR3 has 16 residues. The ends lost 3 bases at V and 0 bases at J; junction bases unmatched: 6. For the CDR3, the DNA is TGTGCCAGCAGTGACCCACTAGCGGGTATCTCCTACGAGCAGTACTTC. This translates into CASSDPLAGISYEQYF.

CDR3: CASTGGSGANVLTF. The CDR3 DNA reads TGTGCCAGCACAGGGGGCTCTGGGGCCAACGTCCTGACTTTC. The chain couples TRBV2 to TRBJ2-6; 7 nucleotides match TRBD1. The junction had 0 bases not matched to a gene; V was cut back by 7 bases and J by 0 bases. The germline V gene encodes CDR1 SNHLY and CDR2 FYNNEI. The CDR3 consists of 14 residues.

Written as DNA, the CDR3 is TGTGCCAGCAGGGCAGGGGATTATGGCTACACCTTC. This sequence encodes CASRAGDYGYTF. The V call is TRBV25-1, the J call TRBJ1-2, with D possibly being TRBD1 (6 bases). Trimming left V 6 bases short and J 5 bases short, with 10 bases between. The germline V gene has CDR1 MGHDK and CDR2 SYGVNS. This CDR3 has 12 residues.

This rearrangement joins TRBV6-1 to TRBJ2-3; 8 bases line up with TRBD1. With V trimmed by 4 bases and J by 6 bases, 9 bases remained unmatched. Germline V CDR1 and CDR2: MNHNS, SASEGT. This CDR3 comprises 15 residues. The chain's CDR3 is CASSVSGGPFDTQYF. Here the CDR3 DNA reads TGTGCCAGCAGTGTTTCAGGGGGCCCTTTCGATACGCAGTATTTT.

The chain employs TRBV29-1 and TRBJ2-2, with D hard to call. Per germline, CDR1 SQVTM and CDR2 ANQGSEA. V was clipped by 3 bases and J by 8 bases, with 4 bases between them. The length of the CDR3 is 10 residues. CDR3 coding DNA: TGCAGCGTTGACGGGGGGGAGCTGTTTTTT. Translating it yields CSVDGGELFF.

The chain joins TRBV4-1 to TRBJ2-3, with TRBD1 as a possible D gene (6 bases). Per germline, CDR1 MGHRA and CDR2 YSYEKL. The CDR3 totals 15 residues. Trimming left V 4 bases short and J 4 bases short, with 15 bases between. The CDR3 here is CASSPRATGADTQYF. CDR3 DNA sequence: TGCGCCAGCAGCCCCCGGGCGACAGGTGCAGATACGCAGTATTTT.

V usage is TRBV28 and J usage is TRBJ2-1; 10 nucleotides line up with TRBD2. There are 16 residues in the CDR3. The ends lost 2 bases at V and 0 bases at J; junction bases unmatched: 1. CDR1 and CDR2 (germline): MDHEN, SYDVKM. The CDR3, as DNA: TGTGCCAGCAGTTTAGCTAGCGGGGGCTCCTACAATGAGCAGTTCTTC. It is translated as CASSLASGGSYNEQFF.

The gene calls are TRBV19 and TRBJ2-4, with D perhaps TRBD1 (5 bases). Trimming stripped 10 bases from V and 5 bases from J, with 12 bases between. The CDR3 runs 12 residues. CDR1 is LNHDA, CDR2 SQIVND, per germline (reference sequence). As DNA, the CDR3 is TGTGCCACATCGGACACGGAAAACATTCAGTACTTC. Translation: CATSDTENIQYF.

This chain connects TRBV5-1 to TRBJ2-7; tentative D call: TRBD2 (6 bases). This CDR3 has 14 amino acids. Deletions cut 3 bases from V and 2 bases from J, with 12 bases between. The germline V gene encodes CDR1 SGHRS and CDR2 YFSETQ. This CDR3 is CASSSGESAYEQYF. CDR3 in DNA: TGCGCCAGCAGCTCGGGGGAGAGTGCCTACGAGCAGTACTTC.

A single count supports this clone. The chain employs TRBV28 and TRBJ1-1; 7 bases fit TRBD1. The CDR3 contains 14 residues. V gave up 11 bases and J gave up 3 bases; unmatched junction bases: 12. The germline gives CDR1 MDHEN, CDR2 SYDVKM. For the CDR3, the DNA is TGTGCCGGGAGAGACAGGGAAGGGGACACTGAAGCTTTCTTT. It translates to CAGRDREGDTEAFF.

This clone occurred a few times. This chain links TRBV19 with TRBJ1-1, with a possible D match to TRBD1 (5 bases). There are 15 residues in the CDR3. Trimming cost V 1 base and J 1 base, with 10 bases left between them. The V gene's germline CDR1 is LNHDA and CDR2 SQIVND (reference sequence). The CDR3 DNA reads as TGTGCCAGTAGTATAGTCGAAACAGGGAACACTGAAGCTTTCTTT. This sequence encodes CASSIVETGNTEAFF.

CDR3 loop: CASSDRRGGTEAFF. The DNA for the CDR3 is TGTGCCAGTAGTGATAGACGGGGAGGCACTGAAGCTTTCTTT. The V and J genes are TRBV19 and TRBJ1-1, with D hard to call. The CDR3 loop spans 14 amino acids. V was clipped by 5 bases and J by 4 bases, with 14 bases between them. CDR1 LNHDA and CDR2 SQIVND come from the germline V gene (reference sequence).

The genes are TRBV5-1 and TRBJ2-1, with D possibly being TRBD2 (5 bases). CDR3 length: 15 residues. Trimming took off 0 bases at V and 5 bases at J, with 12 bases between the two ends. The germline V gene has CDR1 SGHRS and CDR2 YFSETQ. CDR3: CASSLVREFDNEQFF. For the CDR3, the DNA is TGCGCCAGCAGCTTGGTGAGGGAGTTCGACAATGAGCAGTTCTTC. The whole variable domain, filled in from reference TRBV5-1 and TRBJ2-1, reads KAGVTQTPRYLIKTRGQQVTLSCSPISGHRSVSWYQQTPGQGLQFLFEYFSETQRNKGNFPGRFSGRQFSNSRSEMNVSTLELGDSALYLCASSLVREFDNEQFFGPGTRLTVL.

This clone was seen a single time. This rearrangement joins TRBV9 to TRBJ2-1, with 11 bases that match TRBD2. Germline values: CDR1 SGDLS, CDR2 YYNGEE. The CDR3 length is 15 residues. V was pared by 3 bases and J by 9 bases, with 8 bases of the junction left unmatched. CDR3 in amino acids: CASSGGSGRAGEQFF. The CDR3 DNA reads TGTGCCAGCAGCGGAGGTAGCGGGAGGGCCGGTGAGCAGTTCTTC. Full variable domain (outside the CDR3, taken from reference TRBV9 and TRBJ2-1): DSGVTQTPKHLITATGQRVTLRCSPRSGDLSVYWYQQSLDQGLQFLIQYYNGEERAKGNILERFSAQQFPDLHSELNLSSLELGDSALYFCASSGGSGRAGEQFFGPGTRLTVL.

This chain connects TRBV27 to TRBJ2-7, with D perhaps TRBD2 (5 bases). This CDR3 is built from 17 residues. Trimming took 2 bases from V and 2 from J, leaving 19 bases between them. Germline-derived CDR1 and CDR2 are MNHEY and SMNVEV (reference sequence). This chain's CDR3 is CASSLNPKRSAAYEQYF. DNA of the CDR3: TGTGCCAGCAGTTTAAACCCAAAGCGTTCAGCGGCCTACGAGCAGTACTTC.

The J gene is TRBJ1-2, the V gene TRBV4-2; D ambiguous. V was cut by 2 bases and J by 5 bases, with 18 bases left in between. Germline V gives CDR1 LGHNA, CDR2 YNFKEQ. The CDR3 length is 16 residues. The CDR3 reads CASSQSQQDRLYGYTF. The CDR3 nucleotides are TGTGCCAGCAGCCAAAGCCAGCAGGATCGATTATATGGCTACACCTTC.

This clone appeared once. The CDR3 region is CASSPGQGRGSTEAFF. DNA of the CDR3: TGTGCCAGCAGCCCGGGACAGGGGAGAGGGAGCACTGAAGCTTTCTTT. The rearrangement uses TRBV7-9 and TRBJ1-1; TRBD1 aligns across 10 bases. The V segment lost 5 bases and the J segment 4 bases; nucleotides outside the gene matches: 10. CDR3 length: 16 residues. Germline loops: CDR1 SEHNR, CDR2 FQNEAQ (reference sequence). Filled out from reference TRBV7-9 and TRBJ1-1, the complete variable domain reads DTGVSQNPRHKITKRGQNVTFRCDPISEHNRLYWYRQTLGQGPEFLTYFQNEAQLEKSRLLSDRFSAERPKGSFSTLEIQRTEQGDSAMYLCASSPGQGRGSTEAFFGQGTRLTVV.

In DNA form, the CDR3 reads TGTGCCAGCAGCTTATTAATAAATGGTGCAGGGAACAGACCGAGCGAAAAACTGTTTTTT. Translating it yields CASSLLINGAGNRPSEKLFF. V and J are TRBV7-8 and TRBJ1-4; D perhaps matches TRBD1 (5 bases). This CDR3 has 20 amino acids. The V gene lost 2 bases and the J gene lost 8 bases, with 30 bases spanning the gap. Looked up from germline, CDR1 is SGHVS and CDR2 is FQNEAQ.